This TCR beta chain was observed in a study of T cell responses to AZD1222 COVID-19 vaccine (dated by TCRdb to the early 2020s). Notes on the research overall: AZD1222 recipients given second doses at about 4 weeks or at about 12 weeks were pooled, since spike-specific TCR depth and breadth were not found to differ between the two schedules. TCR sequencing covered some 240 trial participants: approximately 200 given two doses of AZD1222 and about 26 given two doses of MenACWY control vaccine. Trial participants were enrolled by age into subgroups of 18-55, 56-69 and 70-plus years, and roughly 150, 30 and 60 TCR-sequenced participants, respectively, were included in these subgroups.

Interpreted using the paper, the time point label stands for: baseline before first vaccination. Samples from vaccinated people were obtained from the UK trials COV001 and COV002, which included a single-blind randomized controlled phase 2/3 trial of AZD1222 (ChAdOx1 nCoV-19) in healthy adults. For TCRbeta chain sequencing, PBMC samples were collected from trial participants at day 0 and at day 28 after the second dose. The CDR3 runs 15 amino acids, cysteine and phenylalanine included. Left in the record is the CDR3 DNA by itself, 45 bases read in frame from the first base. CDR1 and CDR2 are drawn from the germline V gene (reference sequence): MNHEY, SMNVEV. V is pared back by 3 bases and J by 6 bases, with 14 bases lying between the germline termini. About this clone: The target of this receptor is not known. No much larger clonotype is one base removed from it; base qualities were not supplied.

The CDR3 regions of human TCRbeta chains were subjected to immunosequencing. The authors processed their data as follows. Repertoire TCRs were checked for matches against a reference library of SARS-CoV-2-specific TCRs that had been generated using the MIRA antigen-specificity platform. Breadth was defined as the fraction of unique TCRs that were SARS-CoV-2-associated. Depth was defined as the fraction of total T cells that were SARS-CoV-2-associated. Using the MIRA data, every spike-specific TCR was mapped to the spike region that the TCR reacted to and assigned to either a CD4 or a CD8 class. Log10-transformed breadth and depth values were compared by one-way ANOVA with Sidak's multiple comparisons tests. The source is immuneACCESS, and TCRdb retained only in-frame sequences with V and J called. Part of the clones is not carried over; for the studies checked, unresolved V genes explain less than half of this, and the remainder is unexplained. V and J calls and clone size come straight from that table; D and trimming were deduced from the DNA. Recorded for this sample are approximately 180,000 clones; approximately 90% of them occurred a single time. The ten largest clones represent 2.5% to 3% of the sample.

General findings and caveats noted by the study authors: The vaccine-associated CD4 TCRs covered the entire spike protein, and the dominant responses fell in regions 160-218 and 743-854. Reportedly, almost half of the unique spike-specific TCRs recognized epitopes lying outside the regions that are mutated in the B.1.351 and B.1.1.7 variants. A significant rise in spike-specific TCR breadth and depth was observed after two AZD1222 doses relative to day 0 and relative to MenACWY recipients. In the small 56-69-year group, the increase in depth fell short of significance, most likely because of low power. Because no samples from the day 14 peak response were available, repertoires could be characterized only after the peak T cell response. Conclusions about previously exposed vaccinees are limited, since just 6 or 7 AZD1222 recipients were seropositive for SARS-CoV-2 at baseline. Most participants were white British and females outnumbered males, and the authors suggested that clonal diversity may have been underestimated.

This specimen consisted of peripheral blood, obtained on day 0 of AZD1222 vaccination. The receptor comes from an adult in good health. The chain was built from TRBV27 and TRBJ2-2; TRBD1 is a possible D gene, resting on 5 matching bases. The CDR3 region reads CASSFGRERAGELFF. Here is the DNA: TGTGCCAGCAGTTTTGGCAGGGAAAGAGCCGGGGAGCTGTTTTTT.